This T cell receptor beta chain was found in a study of blood T cell repertoires in COVID-19. About the study: Samples of COVID-19 (acute and convalescent) were obtained from the United States, Italy and Spain. The analysed material was cDNA or gDNA that came from T cells, B-cell-depleted T cells, or PBMCs.

Per germline, CDR1 SGHNT and CDR2 YYREEE (reference sequence). V lost 2 bases and J lost 4; bases outside the gene matches: 3. The CDR3 is made up of 14 amino acids. Per the study methods: It was from reference gene primer amplification that nucleated cell counts were estimated. Sequencing was performed with immunoSEQ multiplex PCR; in TCRdb, only in-frame clones are kept and a portion is missing. V and J calls plus clone size are reproduced from that table; the DNA served to infer D and trimming. The data contain about 71,000 clones, approximately 90% of them singletons. The sample holds a few counts of this clone.

This TCR was recovered from a man between 50 and 59 years old with acute or convalescent COVID-19. The source material was peripheral blood. The chain is built from TRBV5-4 and TRBJ1-2; 9 bases line up with TRBD1. DNA of the CDR3: TGTGCCAGCAGCTTAGGACAGGGGTTCTATGGCTACACCTTC. Its translation is CASSLGQGFYGYTF.